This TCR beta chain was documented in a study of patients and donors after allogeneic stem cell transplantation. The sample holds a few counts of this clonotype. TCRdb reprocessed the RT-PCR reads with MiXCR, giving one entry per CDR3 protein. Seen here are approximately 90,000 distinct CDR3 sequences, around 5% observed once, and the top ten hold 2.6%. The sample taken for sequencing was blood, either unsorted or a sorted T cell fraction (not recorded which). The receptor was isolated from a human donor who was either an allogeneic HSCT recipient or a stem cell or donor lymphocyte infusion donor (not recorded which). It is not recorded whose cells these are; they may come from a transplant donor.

The CDR3 region is CSASGGGKETQYF. The CDR3 region has the DNA TGCAGTGCTAGCGGGGGGGGCAAGGAGACCCAGTACTTC. This rearrangement joins TRBV20-1 to TRBJ2-5; 8 positions match TRBD2. J gave up 5 bases and V 3 bases, and 5 bases lay outside the gene matches. Germline CDR1 and CDR2: DFQATT and SNEGSKA (reference sequence). This CDR3 region has 13 residues.